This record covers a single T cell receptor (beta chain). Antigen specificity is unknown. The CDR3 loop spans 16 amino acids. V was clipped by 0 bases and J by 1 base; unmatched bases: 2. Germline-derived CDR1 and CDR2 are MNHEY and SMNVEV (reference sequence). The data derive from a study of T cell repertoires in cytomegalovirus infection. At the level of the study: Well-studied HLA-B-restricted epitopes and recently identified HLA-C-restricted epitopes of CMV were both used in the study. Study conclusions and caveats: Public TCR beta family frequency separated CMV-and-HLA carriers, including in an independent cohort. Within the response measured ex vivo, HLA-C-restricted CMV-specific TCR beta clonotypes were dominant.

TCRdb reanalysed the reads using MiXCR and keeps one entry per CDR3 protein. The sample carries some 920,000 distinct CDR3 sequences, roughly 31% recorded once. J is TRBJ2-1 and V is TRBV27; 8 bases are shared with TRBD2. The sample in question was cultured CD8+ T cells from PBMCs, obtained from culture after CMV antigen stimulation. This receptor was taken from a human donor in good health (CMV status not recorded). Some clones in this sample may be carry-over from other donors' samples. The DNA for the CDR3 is TGTGCCAGCAGTTTATCGCCTAGCGGGTCCTACAATGAGCAGTTCTTC. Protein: CASSLSPSGSYNEQFF.